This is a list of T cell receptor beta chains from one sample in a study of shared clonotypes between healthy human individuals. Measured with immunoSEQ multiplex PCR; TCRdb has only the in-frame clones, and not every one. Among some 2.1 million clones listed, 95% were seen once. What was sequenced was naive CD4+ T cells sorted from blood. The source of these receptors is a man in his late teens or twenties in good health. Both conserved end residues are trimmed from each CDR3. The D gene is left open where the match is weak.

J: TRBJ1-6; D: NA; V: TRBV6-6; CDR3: ASSESGGAGNSPLH
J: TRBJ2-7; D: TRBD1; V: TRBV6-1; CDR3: ASSESIGTESYEQY
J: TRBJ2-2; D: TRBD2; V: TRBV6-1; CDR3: ASAGLTNTGELF
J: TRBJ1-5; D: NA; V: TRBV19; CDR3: ASALRLNQPQH
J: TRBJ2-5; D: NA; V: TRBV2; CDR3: ASSEDAMDSGSQY
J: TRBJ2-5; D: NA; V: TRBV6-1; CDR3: ASSGSRVGQETQY
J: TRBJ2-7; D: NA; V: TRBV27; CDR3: ASSVGTGQSYEQY
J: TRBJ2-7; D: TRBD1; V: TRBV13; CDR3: ASSPRDRASYEQY
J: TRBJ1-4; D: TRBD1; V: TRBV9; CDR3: ASSSVGTGGNEKLF
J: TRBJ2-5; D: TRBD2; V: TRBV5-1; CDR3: ASTRDYLQETQY
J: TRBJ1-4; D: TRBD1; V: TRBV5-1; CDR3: ASRQTGDNEKLF
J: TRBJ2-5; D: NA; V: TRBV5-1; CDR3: ASSLGSGTQY
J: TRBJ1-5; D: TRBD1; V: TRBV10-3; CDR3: AIAAGTGVTGNQPQH
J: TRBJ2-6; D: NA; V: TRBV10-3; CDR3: AATPGQTSGANVLT
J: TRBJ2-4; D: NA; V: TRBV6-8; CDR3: ASSSADKNIQY
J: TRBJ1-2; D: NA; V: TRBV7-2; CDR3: ASSLGGQPYGYT
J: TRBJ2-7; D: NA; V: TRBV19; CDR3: ASSPRPGYEQY
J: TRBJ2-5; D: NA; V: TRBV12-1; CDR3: ASSCLGLAGEQETQY
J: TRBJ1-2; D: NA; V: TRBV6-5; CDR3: ASSRGPNYGYT
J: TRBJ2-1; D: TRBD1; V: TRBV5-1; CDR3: ASSFRDRGRDEQF
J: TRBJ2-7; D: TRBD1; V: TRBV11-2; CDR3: ASSLEGTGGYEQY
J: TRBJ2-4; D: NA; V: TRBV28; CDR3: ASSSSGVNIQY
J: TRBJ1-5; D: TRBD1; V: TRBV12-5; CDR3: ASGDQGAQQPQH
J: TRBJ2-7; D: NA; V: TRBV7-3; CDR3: ASSFTLAPGGEQY
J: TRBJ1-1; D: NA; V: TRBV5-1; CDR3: ASSLGWTENTEAF
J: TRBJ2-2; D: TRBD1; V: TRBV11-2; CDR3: ASSWRSGQGPNTGELF
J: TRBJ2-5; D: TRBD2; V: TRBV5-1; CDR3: ASSPGLAGGLQETQY
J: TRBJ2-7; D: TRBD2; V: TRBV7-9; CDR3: ASSPWGRGYEQY
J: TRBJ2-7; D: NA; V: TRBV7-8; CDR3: ASSLIRQLGQY
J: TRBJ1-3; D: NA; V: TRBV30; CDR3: AWSQGINSGNTIY
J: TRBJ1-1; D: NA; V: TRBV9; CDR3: ASSPSGQLGAF
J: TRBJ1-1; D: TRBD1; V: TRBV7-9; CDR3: ASSLQGANTEAF
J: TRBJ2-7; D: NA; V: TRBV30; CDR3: AWRDDRSYEQY
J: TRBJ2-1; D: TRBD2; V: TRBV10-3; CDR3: ANARLADYNEQF
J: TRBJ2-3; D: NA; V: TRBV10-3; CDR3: AISESEGAQY
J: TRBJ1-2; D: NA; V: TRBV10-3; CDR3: AISDGYYGYT
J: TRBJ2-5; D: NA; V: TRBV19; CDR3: ASSKTTGGQETQY
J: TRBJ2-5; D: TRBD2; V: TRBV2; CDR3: ASRSGGGQETQY
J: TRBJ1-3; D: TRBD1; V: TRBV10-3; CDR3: AITKDRVGNTIY
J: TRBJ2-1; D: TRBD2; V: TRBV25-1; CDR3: ASSVVATGGYNEQF
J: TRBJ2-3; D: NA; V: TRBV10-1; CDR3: ASSDGGAADTQY
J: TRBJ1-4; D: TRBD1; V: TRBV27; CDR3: ASSVRGWYSAGNEKLF
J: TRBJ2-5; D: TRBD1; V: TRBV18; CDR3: ASSGQGMVSRETQY
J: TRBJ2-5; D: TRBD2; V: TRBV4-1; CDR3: ASSQDRETSGRETQY
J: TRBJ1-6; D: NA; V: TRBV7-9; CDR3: ASSLAAGGNSPLH
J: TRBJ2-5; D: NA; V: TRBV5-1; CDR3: ASSPGGILETQY
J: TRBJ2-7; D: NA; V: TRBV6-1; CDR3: ASKLDRSSYEQY
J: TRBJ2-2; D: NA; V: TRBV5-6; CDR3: ASSLSPTSGTGELF
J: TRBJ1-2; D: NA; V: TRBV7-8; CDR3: ASSPKDSGYT
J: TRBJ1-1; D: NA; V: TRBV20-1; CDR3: SARVGTEAF
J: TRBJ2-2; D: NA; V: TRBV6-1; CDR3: ASSDLSGRVNTGELF
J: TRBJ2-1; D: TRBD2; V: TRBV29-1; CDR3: SVRYSSGPANEQF
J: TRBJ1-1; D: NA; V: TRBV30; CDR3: AWSVDDITEAF